A selection of T cell receptor beta chains follows, all from one sample in a study of beta chain features in type 1 diabetes. Using immunoSEQ multiplex PCR, the repertoire was profiled, and TCRdb retains in-frame clones only, with some absent. The sample lists under 400,000 clones, 20% occurring once. Sequencing input: naive CD4+ T cells from blood. The receptors come from a woman aged 18-29 years in good health. Both conserved end residues are part of each CDR3. A D gene is named only where the DNA matches it firmly. Where a row states a size, it is once, few, many or the class of an expanded clone; other rows omit it.

size,D,V,J,DNA,CDR3
few,TRBD1,TRBV19,TRBJ2-6,TGTGCCAGTAGCCCGACAGGGGGCGCGGCTGGGGCCAACGTCCTGACTTTC,CASSPTGGAAGANVLTF
.,.,TRBV7-9,TRBJ2-2,TGTGCCAGCACCCCACCGGGGTCGGAGGGTACCGGGGAGCTGTTTTTT,CASTPPGSEGTGELFF
.,.,TRBV7-2,TRBJ1-6,TGTGCCAGCAGTCAAGCATTGGATTCACCCCTCCACTTT,CASSQALDSPLHF
few,.,TRBV5-1,TRBJ2-5,TGCGCCAGCAGCTTGGTGGTTGGACAACAAGAGACCCAGTACTTC,CASSLVVGQQETQYF
.,TRBD1,TRBV6-1,TRBJ2-3,TGTGCCAGCAGTGGCCGGACAGGGGAGGATACGCAGTATTTT,CASSGRTGEDTQYF
.,.,TRBV15,TRBJ2-7,TGTGCCACCAGCAGAGACCCGGCGGCCTACGAGCAGTACTTC,CATSRDPAAYEQYF
.,.,TRBV5-1,TRBJ2-7,TGCGCCAGCAGCTTGTACCGGGACACTTCCTACGAGCAGTACTTC,CASSLYRDTSYEQYF
.,.,TRBV7-3,TRBJ1-1,TGTGCCAGCAGGCAATCCGGACATACGGTCACTGAAGCTTTCTTT,CASRQSGHTVTEAFF
.,.,TRBV30,TRBJ1-2,TGTGCCTGGAGTGTACGGGGCTATGGCTACACCTTC,CAWSVRGYGYTF
.,.,TRBV4-3,TRBJ2-2,TGCGCCAGCAGCCAAGAGGGGGGTACCGGGGAGCTGTTTTTT,CASSQEGGTGELFF
.,.,TRBV11-2,TRBJ2-4,TGTGCCAGCAGCTCCCTCCAGGGAGCCAAAAACATTCAGTACTTC,CASSSLQGAKNIQYF
few,TRBD2,TRBV18,TRBJ2-1,TGTGCCAGCTCACCCGGACTAGCGGGACACAATGAGCAGTTCTTC,CASSPGLAGHNEQFF
few,TRBD1,TRBV2,TRBJ1-4,TGTGCCAGCACCGGACAGGGGCATGAAAAACTGTTTTTT,CASTGQGHEKLFF
.,TRBD1,TRBV18,TRBJ1-2,TGTGCCAGCTCACCGGGACGGGGACAGGGGCATGGCTACACCTTC,CASSPGRGQGHGYTF
few,TRBD2,TRBV29-1,TRBJ2-7,TGCAGCGTTGGTACGGGAGGGTACGAGCAGTACTTC,CSVGTGGYEQYF
.,.,TRBV18,TRBJ2-7,TGTGCCAGCTCACCACCGGTGCGAGACGAGCAGTACTTC,CASSPPVRDEQYF
few,.,TRBV2,TRBJ1-1,TGTGCCAGCAGTGGACGGGGCACTGAAGCTTTCTTT,CASSGRGTEAFF
.,.,TRBV11-2,TRBJ1-3,TGTGCCAGCGCCACCCTCCAGGGGCGACCTGGAAACACCATATATTTT,CASATLQGRPGNTIYF
.,.,TRBV7-9,TRBJ2-7,TGTGCCAGCAGCCCCAGTTACGAGCAGTACTTC,CASSPSYEQYF
few,TRBD2,TRBV18,TRBJ2-7,TGTGCCAGCTCACCAACTTCTAGCGGGGGGGTCGGAAGCTCCTACGAGCAGTACTTC,CASSPTSSGGVGSSYEQYF
.,TRBD2,TRBV5-6,TRBJ2-1,TGTGCCAGCAGCCTTCGGGAGGAGCGCAATGAGCAGTTCTTC,CASSLREERNEQFF
.,TRBD2,TRBV6-5,TRBJ2-1,TGTGCCAGCAGGCAAACGTCGGGACTACGCAATGAGCAGTTCTTC,CASRQTSGLRNEQFF
.,TRBD2,TRBV11-2,TRBJ2-2,TGTGCCAGCAGCTTCCGGACTAGCTATCACGGGGAGCTGTTTTTT,CASSFRTSYHGELFF